This passage covers 5 T cell receptor beta chains from one sample sequenced in a study of blood T cell repertoires in COVID-19. Clones were read by immunoSEQ multiplex PCR, and TCRdb kept only the in-frame ones, dropping some. Here the sample spans some 260,000 clones, approximately 86% being singletons. Sequenced sample: peripheral blood. The receptors derive from a woman of 80 years or more with active or convalescent COVID-19.

The chain is built from TRBV5-1 and TRBJ2-3; D perhaps matches TRBD2 (7 bases). V was pared by 4 bases and J by 3 bases, with 18 bases between. This CDR3 region has 16 residues. Germline V gene lookup returns CDR1 SGHRS and CDR2 YFSETQ. The CDR3 loop reads CASSLWWGGQTDTQYF. The DNA for the CDR3 is TGCGCCAGCAGCCTATGGTGGGGGGGGCAAACAGATACGCAGTATTTT.

The chain employs TRBV5-1 and TRBJ1-2; D perhaps matches TRBD1 (6 bases). The ends were cut back, 0 bases at V and 8 bases at J, with 17 bases in the middle. Germline lookup yields CDR1 SGHRS and CDR2 YFSETQ. This CDR3 spans 15 amino acids. DNA of the CDR3: TGCGCCAGCAGCTTGGTTGCGGGGGCTACAGGCGGCTACACCTTC. As protein: CASSLVAGATGGYTF.

The rearrangement links TRBV19 to TRBJ2-1; 11 bases map to TRBD2. The junction had 4 bases not matched to a gene; V was cut back by 4 bases and J by 2 bases. CDR3 length equals 16 residues. Germline CDR1 reads LNHDA; CDR2 reads SQIVND (reference sequence). The CDR3 reads CASSTLTSGAYNEQFF. CDR3 DNA sequence: TGTGCCAGTAGTACCTTGACTAGCGGGGCCTACAATGAGCAGTTCTTC.

The rearrangement uses TRBV6-1 and TRBJ2-1; 9 positions match TRBD2. CDR1 MNHNS and CDR2 SASEGT come from the germline V gene. CDR3 length equals 16 residues. The ends lost 2 bases at V and 4 bases at J; junction bases unmatched: 6. The CDR3 here is CASSEFAGGNYNEQFF. The CDR3 coding sequence is TGTGCCAGCAGTGAATTCGCGGGAGGGAATTACAATGAGCAGTTCTTC.

The chain recombines TRBV7-9 with TRBJ2-3; the D gene is possibly TRBD2 (5 bases). Trimming shortened V by 5 bases and J by 1 base, and 10 bases separated the two germline ends. There are 14 residues in the CDR3. Germline V gene lookup returns CDR1 SEHNR and CDR2 FQNEAQ (reference sequence). The chain's CDR3 is CASSLTRGTDTQYF. The CDR3 nucleotides are TGTGCCAGCAGCCTAACGAGGGGCACAGATACGCAGTATTTT.